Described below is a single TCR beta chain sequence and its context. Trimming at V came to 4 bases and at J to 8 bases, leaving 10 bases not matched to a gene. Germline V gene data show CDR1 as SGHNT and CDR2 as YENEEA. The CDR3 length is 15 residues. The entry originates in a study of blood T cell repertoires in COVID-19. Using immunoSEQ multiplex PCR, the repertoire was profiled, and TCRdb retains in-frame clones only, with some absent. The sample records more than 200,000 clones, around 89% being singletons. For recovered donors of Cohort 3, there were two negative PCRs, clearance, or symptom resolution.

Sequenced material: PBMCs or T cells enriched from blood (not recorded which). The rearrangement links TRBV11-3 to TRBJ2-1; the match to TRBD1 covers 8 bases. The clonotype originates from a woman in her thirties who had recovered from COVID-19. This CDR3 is CASSSDRGLSDEQFF. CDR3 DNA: TGTGCCAGCAGCTCAGACAGGGGCCTTAGTGATGAGCAGTTCTTC. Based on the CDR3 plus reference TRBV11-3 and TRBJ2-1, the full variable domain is EAGVVQSPRYKIIEKKQPVAFWCNPISGHNTLYWYLQNLGQGPELLIRYENEEAVDDSQLPKDRFSAERLKGVDSTLKIQPAELGDSAVYLCASSSDRGLSDEQFFGPGTRLTVL.